This T cell receptor beta chain was identified during a study of blood T cell repertoires in COVID-19. This clone has a single count. The CDR3 is 13 residues long. J lost 7 bases, V lost 2 bases, and 4 bases had no gene match. Germline CDR1 reads KGHSY; CDR2 reads FQNENV. This table comes from immunoSEQ multiplex PCR, and its TCRdb copy is limited to in-frame clones, with some not included. The sample shows around 260,000 clones, more than 80% of them seen only once. The chain employs TRBV16 and TRBJ1-2; 7 bases align to TRBD1. This receptor was taken from a woman aged 25 to 39 with active or convalescent COVID-19. Sequencing used peripheral blood. The CDR3 bases are TGTGCCAGCAGCCAAGGACAGGAAATTGGCTACACCTTC. Its protein product is CASSQGQEIGYTF. The entire variable domain, with the rest obtained from reference TRBV16 and TRBJ1-2, is as follows: GEEVAQTPKHLVRGEGQKAKLYCAPIKGHSYVFWYQQVLKNEFKFLISFQNENVFDETGMPKERFSAKCLPNSPCSLEIQATKLEDSAVYFCASSQGQEIGYTFGSGTRLTVV.